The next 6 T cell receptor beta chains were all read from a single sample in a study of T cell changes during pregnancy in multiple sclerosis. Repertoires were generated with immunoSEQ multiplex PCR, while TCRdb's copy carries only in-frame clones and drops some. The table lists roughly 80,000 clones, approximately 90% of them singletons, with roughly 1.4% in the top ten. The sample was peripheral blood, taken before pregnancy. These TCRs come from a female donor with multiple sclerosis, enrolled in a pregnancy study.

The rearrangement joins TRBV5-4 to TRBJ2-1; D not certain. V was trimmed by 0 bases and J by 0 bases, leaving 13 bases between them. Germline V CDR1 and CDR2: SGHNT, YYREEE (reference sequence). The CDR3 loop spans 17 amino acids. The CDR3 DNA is TGTGCCAGCAGCTTGGATCCGGAGCCGAGCTCCTACAATGAGCAGTTCTTC. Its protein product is CASSLDPEPSSYNEQFF.

CDR3 amino acids: CASSIRNYGYTF. The CDR3 bases are TGTGCCAGTAGTATTCGTAACTATGGCTACACCTTC. V is TRBV19 and J is TRBJ1-2; D is undetermined. Germline CDR1 and CDR2: LNHDA and SQIVND (reference sequence). Trimming pared 3 bases from V and 1 base from J, leaving 3 bases between. The CDR3 consists of 12 residues.

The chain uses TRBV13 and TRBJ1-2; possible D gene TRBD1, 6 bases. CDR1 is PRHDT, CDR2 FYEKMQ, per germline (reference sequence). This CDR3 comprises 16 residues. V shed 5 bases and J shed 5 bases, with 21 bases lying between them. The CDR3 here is CASSPRTERALYGYTF. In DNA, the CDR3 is TGTGCCAGCAGCCCCAGGACAGAACGCGCTCTTTATGGCTACACCTTC.

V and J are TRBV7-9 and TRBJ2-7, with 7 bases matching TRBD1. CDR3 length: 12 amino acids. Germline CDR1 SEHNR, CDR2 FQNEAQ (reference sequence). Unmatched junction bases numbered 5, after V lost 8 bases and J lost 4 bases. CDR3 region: CASAGTAYEQYF. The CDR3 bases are TGTGCCAGCGCCGGGACAGCGTACGAGCAGTACTTC. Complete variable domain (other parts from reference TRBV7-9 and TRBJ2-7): DTGVSQNPRHKITKRGQNVTFRCDPISEHNRLYWYRQTLGQGPEFLTYFQNEAQLEKSRLLSDRFSAERPKGSFSTLEIQRTEQGDSAMYLCASAGTAYEQYFGPGTRLTVT.

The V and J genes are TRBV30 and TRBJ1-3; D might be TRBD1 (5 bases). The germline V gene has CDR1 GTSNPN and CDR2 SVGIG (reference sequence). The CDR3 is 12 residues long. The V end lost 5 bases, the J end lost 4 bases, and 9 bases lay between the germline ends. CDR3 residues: CAWGRGGNTIYF. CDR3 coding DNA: TGTGCCTGGGGACGGGGGGGAAACACCATATATTTT. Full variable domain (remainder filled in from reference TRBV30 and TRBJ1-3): SQTIHQWPATLVQPVGSPLSLECTVEGTSNPNLYWYRQAAGRGLQLLFYSVGIGQISSEVPQNLSASRPQDRQFILSSKKLLLSDSGFYLCAWGRGGNTIYFGEGSWLTVV.

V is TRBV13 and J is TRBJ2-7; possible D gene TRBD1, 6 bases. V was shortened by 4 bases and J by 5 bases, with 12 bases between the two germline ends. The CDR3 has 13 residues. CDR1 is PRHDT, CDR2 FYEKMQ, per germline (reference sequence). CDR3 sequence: CASSSGTRHEQYF. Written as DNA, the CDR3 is TGTGCCAGCAGCTCAGGGACACGGCACGAGCAGTACTTC.